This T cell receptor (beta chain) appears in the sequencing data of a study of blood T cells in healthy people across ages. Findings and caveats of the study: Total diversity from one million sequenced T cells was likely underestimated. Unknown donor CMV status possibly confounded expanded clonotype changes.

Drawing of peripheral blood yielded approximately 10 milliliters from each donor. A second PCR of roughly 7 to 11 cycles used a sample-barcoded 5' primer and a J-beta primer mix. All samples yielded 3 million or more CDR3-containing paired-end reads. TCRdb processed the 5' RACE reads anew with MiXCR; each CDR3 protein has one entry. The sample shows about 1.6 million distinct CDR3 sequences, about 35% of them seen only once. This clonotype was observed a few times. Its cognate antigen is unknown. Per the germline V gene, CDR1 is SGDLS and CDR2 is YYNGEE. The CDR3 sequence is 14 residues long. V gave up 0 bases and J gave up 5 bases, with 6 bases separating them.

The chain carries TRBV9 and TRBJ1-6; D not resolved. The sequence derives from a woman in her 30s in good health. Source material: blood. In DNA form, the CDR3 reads TGTGCCAGCAGCGTAGAACCCAATAATTCACCCCTCCACTTT. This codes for CASSVEPNNSPLHF.